A single T cell receptor (beta chain) is shown here with its context. What it recognizes is unknown. This sample stems from a study of cytomegalovirus exposure and HLA in healthy donors. Study findings and constraints: The investigators catalogued 150 or so TCR beta chains as cytomegalovirus-associated. There were a few CMV-associated chains whose specificity for CMV antigens was confirmed in vitro. Rarity marked most TCR sequences, yet some public TCRs occurred in many donors. First-cohort TCR clusters were later found to tend to co-occur in the 90 to 150 validation repertoires.

Clones were sequenced by immunoSEQ multiplex PCR, and TCRdb holds only the in-frame ones, with some missing. Here the sample spans about 180,000 clones, around nine tenths being singletons. Sequencing was performed on PBMCs. The receptor was isolated from a man aged 18 to 35 in good health and CMV-seropositive.

For the CDR3, the DNA is TGTGCCAGCAGCTTGGAGCGGGGGGGCTACTTTGAGCAGTTCTTC. It encodes CASSLERGGYFEQFF. The chain employs TRBV5-4 and TRBJ2-1, with 10 bases matching TRBD2. Trimming cost V 0 bases and J 9 bases; bases outside gene matches: 6. The CDR3 is 15 residues long. Germline CDR1 SGHNT, CDR2 YYREEE (reference sequence).